The rows below give T cell receptor beta chains drawn from one sample of a study of regulatory T cells in long-lasting Graves disease. TCRdb used MiXCR to reprocess the multiplex PCR reads, holding one entry per CDR3 protein. The sample records more than 650,000 distinct CDR3 sequences, around 30% being singletons. This sample comprised peripheral blood mononuclear cells (PBMCs), obtained when the disease was refractory, from a patient treated with antithyroid drugs. The receptor source for this set is a female donor with Graves disease. The conserved cysteine and the conserved F or W are not part of the CDR3 here. A row's size may be missing; if present it is once, few, many or a size class.

V gene	clone size	J gene	CDR3 protein
TRBV3-1	.	TRBJ2-7	ASSRGTRNEQY
TRBV20-1	once	TRBJ1-1	SARGAEYTEAF
TRBV6-5	many	TRBJ1-1	ASSYTTNTEAF
TRBV28	few	TRBJ1-5	ASSLGGVEQPQH
TRBV28	.	TRBJ2-4	ASSPQGRLIQY
TRBV2	many	TRBJ2-5	ASGPSGIQETQY
TRBV28	few	TRBJ1-3	ASRAGPRTGNTIY
TRBV27	.	TRBJ2-7	ASSEHEQGFEQY
TRBV3-1	few	TRBJ1-1	ASSQDPTEAF
TRBV6-1	.	TRBJ1-5	ASRPITGFNQPQH
TRBV6-2/TRBV6-3	few	TRBJ1-1	ASSYYDRVGTEAF
TRBV4-2	.	TRBJ2-1	ASSQTSGRINEQF
TRBV29-1	few	TRBJ2-5	SVELGRGPQETQY
TRBV28	.	TRBJ1-2	ASTSTGGYYGYT
TRBV19	.	TRBJ2-7	ASSKTVFSSYEQY
TRBV5-1	.	TRBJ2-7	ASSPYDTYEQY
TRBV30	.	TRBJ2-3	AWNVGEADTQY
TRBV5-1	.	TRBJ2-7	ASKERTGGEQY
TRBV11-2	few	TRBJ1-2	ASSLPRGQGHYGYT
TRBV2	.	TRBJ1-2	ASSGTDRDIRGYT
TRBV10-3	.	TRBJ2-3	AIRFGQAHTDTQY
TRBV12-3/TRBV12-4	few	TRBJ1-1	ASSFTDRVLRTEAF
TRBV7-2	few	TRBJ1-6	ASSLVVLGASSYNSPLH
TRBV11-2	few	TRBJ2-7	ASSPRPQAAYEQY
TRBV2	many	TRBJ2-2	ASTLLAANTGELF
TRBV15	.	TRBJ1-1	ATSLVNTEAF
TRBV20-1	.	TRBJ2-7	SAGSGVSYEQY
TRBV20-1	once	TRBJ1-5	SAAGQHSNQPQH
TRBV9	.	TRBJ2-2	ASSEQGALVTGELF
TRBV29-1	many	TRBJ1-2	SVETGLSYGYT
TRBV19	few	TRBJ2-7	ASSITVATYEQY
TRBV6-9	.	TRBJ1-6	ASSYLAGNSPLH
TRBV10-3	few	TRBJ1-3	AISESKGSSGNTIY
TRBV3-1	.	TRBJ2-7	ASSQPGITYEQY
TRBV28	many	TRBJ1-4	ASSLGGIDEKLF
TRBV20-1	.	TRBJ2-5	SAERTSGAETQY
TRBV29-1	.	TRBJ2-7	SVVPNGGIEQY
TRBV5-1	few	TRBJ1-2	ASSLASSSGPRRPYYGYT
TRBV29-1	.	TRBJ2-7	SVGDTHEQY
TRBV7-6	.	TRBJ2-7	ASSLGDTTYEQY
TRBV28	many	TRBJ1-6	ASSLTGTNSPLH
TRBV10-1	.	TRBJ2-7	ASSESLGYHEQY
TRBV7-9	.	TRBJ2-3	ASSLSAGVADTQY
TRBV5-1	.	TRBJ1-1	ASSYRPGGGNTEAF
TRBV5-1	.	TRBJ2-7	ASSSGPLEQY
TRBV28	many	TRBJ1-2	ASSLPGNGYT
TRBV30	.	TRBJ1-2	AWSATSRNYHGYT
TRBV19	few	TRBJ1-5	ASSIGVSNQPQH
TRBV29-1	few	TRBJ1-2	SVGARGYT
TRBV24-1	.	TRBJ2-2	ATSRGLAGGPAGELF